A selection of T cell receptor beta chains follows, all from one sample in a study of T cells after yellow fever vaccination. TCRdb itself ran the 5' RACE reads through MiXCR, one entry per CDR3 protein. This sample has some 670,000 distinct CDR3 sequences, with around 12% found just once. The sample in question was PBMCs, obtained on the day of the yellow fever booster vaccination. These receptors came from a man between 25 and 39 years old who received the YFV17D yellow fever vaccine. Each CDR3 is given with its conserved first and last residue. D genes are given only for firm matches. The listing skips clone size in some rows; elsewhere it reads once, few, many or a size class.

J,D,V,size,DNA,CDR3
TRBJ2-5,-,TRBV20-1,-,TGCAGTGCTAGCATCGCGGTCATCGGGACCCAGTACTTC,CSASIAVIGTQYF
TRBJ2-7,-,TRBV20-1,-,TGCAGTTCAGGATGGTTACACGAGCAGTACTTC,CSSGWLHEQYF
TRBJ2-7,TRBD1,TRBV7-9,-,TGTGCCAGCAGTCAGACAGGGGTAACTCTCTCCTACGAGCAGTACTTC,CASSQTGVTLSYEQYF
TRBJ2-2,-,TRBV24-1,-,TGTGCCACCAGATCTGACGGACCCACCGGGGAGCTGTTTTTT,CATRSDGPTGELFF
TRBJ1-3,-,TRBV15,few,TGTGCCACCAGCGGTAGACAGGCTGGAAACACCATATATTTT,CATSGRQAGNTIYF
TRBJ2-5,-,TRBV7-9,-,TGTGCCAGCAGCTTAGGTAGCGGCAGGCAAGAGACCCAGTACTTC,CASSLGSGRQETQYF
TRBJ2-1,-,TRBV7-2,many,TGTGCCAGCAGCTTCAGGCCCTCCTACAATGAGCAGTTCTTC,CASSFRPSYNEQFF
TRBJ2-7,-,TRBV4-3,-,TGCGCCAGCAGCCAAGACCCAGGGGAAGGGTCCTACGAGCAGTACTTC,CASSQDPGEGSYEQYF
TRBJ2-1,TRBD2,TRBV6-1,many,TGTGCCAGCAGTACATGGGCTAGCGGACAAGGGCAGTTCTTC,CASSTWASGQGQFF
TRBJ2-1,-,TRBV3-1,-,TGTGCCAGCAGCCTCCTGGGGGCTCACAATGAGCAGTTCTTC,CASSLLGAHNEQFF
TRBJ2-5,TRBD1,TRBV7-8,many,TGTGCCAGCAGCGAGGCTACAGGGGTCTCAGAGACCCAGTACTTC,CASSEATGVSETQYF
TRBJ1-5,-,TRBV15,-,TGTGCCACCAGCAGAGATGAACGGTTGGCCCAGCATTTT,CATSRDERLAQHF
TRBJ2-3,-,TRBV12-3/TRBV12-4,few,TGTGCCAGCATGAGATCCCTCGGGAAAGATACGCAGTATTTT,CASMRSLGKDTQYF
TRBJ2-2,-,TRBV12-3/TRBV12-4,few,TGTGCCAGTAGTTTCACGGCGGCATCGAACACCGGGGAGCTGTTTTTT,CASSFTAASNTGELFF
TRBJ1-2,-,TRBV18,-,TGTGCCAGCTCACTTATACCCTCTCGGGAGCTCTATGATGGCTACACCTTC,CASSLIPSRELYDGYTF
TRBJ2-1,-,TRBV3-1,-,TGTGCCAGCAGTCTGTTGGGGGCCGAGCAGTTCTTC,CASSLLGAEQFF
TRBJ2-7,-,TRBV1,-,TGCACCAGCAGCCACCAGGGGTACGAGAGAGGGGAGCAGTACTTC,CTSSHQGYERGEQYF
TRBJ2-7,-,TRBV7-8,-,TGTGCCAGCACCCGAGGCATGGGGGGAAGTTACGAGCAGTACTTC,CASTRGMGGSYEQYF
TRBJ1-6,-,TRBV7-2,many,TGTGCCAGCAGCTCAACGCTTAATTCACCCCTCCACTTT,CASSSTLNSPLHF
TRBJ1-1,-,TRBV3-1,few,TGTGCCAGCAGCCCTGGGGGAGGGAAGACTGAAGCTTTCTTT,CASSPGGGKTEAFF
TRBJ2-7,TRBD2,TRBV28,-,TGTGCCAGCCGGTTGCCAGCGGGAGTCGAGCAGTACTTC,CASRLPAGVEQYF
TRBJ2-7,TRBD2,TRBV6-1,-,TGTGCCAGCAGCCCCAGCGGGAAATTCTACGAGCAGTACTTC,CASSPSGKFYEQYF
TRBJ2-7,-,TRBV12-3/TRBV12-4,-,TGTGCCAGCACTAGCTTGGGGGCCTACGAGCAGTACTTC,CASTSLGAYEQYF
TRBJ2-2,-,TRBV5-1,-,TGCGCCAGCAGCCAGGGACCTTTCGGAAGGGGCTACACCGGGGAGCTGTTTTTT,CASSQGPFGRGYTGELFF
TRBJ2-7,-,TRBV9,-,TGTGCCAGCAGCGCTTCCGGGACGCCTTACGAGCAGTACTTC,CASSASGTPYEQYF
TRBJ2-7,-,TRBV20-1,-,TGCAGTGCTAGGCGACTAATCATGTACGAGCAGTACTTC,CSARRLIMYEQYF
TRBJ1-2,-,TRBV10-2,-,TGCGCCAGCAGTGAGTCGCACAGGAACTATGGCTACACCTTC,CASSESHRNYGYTF
TRBJ2-7,-,TRBV27,once,TGTGCCAGCAGTTTATATACCGGCGGCGAGCAGTACTTC,CASSLYTGGEQYF
TRBJ1-1,TRBD1,TRBV12-3/TRBV12-4,many,TGTGCCAGCAGGGAGACAGGGGGACTGAACACTGAAGCTTTCTTT,CASRETGGLNTEAFF
TRBJ2-1,TRBD2,TRBV7-2,-,TGTGCCAGCAGCGGGTGGACTAGCGGGTCGCAGTTCTTC,CASSGWTSGSQFF